The rows below give T cell receptor beta chains drawn from one sample of a study of cytomegalovirus exposure and HLA in healthy donors. TCRdb's copy holds only in-frame clones and misses some; the assay was immunoSEQ multiplex PCR. Seen here are around 130,000 clones, 85% to 90% observed once, and the top ten hold about 2.2%. The sequenced sample was PBMCs. These receptors were obtained from a woman aged 25 to 39 in good health and CMV-seronegative. CDR3s include the opening cysteine and the closing phenylalanine or tryptophan. The D gene is left open where the match is weak. Clone size, where shown, is once, few, many, or a class for clones that have expanded.

NA	TRBV27	NA	TRBJ2-2	TGTGCCAGCAGTGGCAACAGTAACACCGGGGAGCTGTTTTTT	CASSGNSNTGELFF
NA	TRBV5-1	once	TRBJ2-6	TGCGCCAGCAGCTTGGAGAGCGGTCGGGGTGCAGGGGCCAACGTCCTGACTTTC	CASSLESGRGAGANVLTF
TRBD2	TRBV9	NA	TRBJ2-3	TGTGCCAGCAGCGCCACTAGCGGGGGGACAGTGGATACGCAGTATTTT	CASSATSGGTVDTQYF
NA	TRBV30	once	TRBJ1-2	TGTGCCTGGAGTGGGAACAGGGACGGCTACACCTTC	CAWSGNRDGYTF
NA	TRBV7-8	NA	TRBJ2-1	TGTGCCAGCAGCCTCCGGGGGACTGAGCAGTTCTTC	CASSLRGTEQFF
TRBD1	TRBV19	NA	TRBJ1-2	TGTGCCAGTAGTCCAGGACAGGGGGCTAACTATGGCTACACCTTC	CASSPGQGANYGYTF
NA	TRBV11-2	NA	TRBJ2-2	TGTGCCAGCAGCTTAGAACAAGTGGCCGGGGAGCTGTTTTTT	CASSLEQVAGELFF
NA	TRBV7-9	few	TRBJ2-7	TGTGCCAGCAGCATCCCGTGGGGGGCCTACGAGCAGTACTTC	CASSIPWGAYEQYF
NA	TRBV7-8	NA	TRBJ2-7	TGTGCCAGCAGCTGGCGGCGGGTAGGTAACGAGCAGTACTTC	CASSWRRVGNEQYF
NA	TRBV5-4	NA	TRBJ2-7	TGTGCCAGCAGCCTGGAGGGGCTAGGTCCTAACGAGCAGTACTTC	CASSLEGLGPNEQYF
NA	TRBV7-8	once	TRBJ1-6	TGTGCCAGCAGCTCGGCGGGGGCAGCTAATAATTCACCCCTCCACTTT	CASSSAGAANNSPLHF
NA	TRBV4-1	once	TRBJ1-1	TGCGCCAGCAGCCTTCGGGGAGGGGGGACTGAAGCTTTCTTT	CASSLRGGGTEAFF
TRBD2	TRBV5-4	NA	TRBJ2-5	TGTGCCAGCAGCCCGGGGGGGCGGGGGTTCCAAGAGACCCAGTACTTC	CASSPGGRGFQETQYF
NA	TRBV6-6	few	TRBJ1-2	TGTGCCAGCAGTAGACCCGGGTCTGGAGACTACACCTTC	CASSRPGSGDYTF
TRBD1	TRBV5-1	NA	TRBJ1-1	TGCGCCAGCAGCACCGACAGGGGGTTAACTGAAGCTTTCTTT	CASSTDRGLTEAFF
NA	TRBV9	NA	TRBJ1-1	TGTGCCAGCAGCGCGGGGGGCCTTGAAGCTTTCTTT	CASSAGGLEAFF
NA	TRBV11-2	NA	TRBJ1-1	TGTGCCAGCAGCTTAGATCTAAGGGAGAAAGCTTTCTTT	CASSLDLREKAFF
NA	TRBV9	NA	TRBJ2-5	TGTGCCAGCAGCGTCCAAGCGGGTATGCGCCAAGAGACCCAGTACTTC	CASSVQAGMRQETQYF
NA	TRBV5-6	once	TRBJ1-2	TGTGCCAGCAGCACGGGGTGGGAATCCTATGGCTACACCTTC	CASSTGWESYGYTF
NA	TRBV5-1	NA	TRBJ2-1	TGCGCCAGCAGCCCCCCCCGACTTTCCCCCTACAATGAGCAGTTCTTC	CASSPPRLSPYNEQFF
NA	TRBV27	NA	TRBJ1-1	TGTGCCAGCAGTTCACAGCTGAACACTGAAGCTTTCTTT	CASSSQLNTEAFF
TRBD1	TRBV7-9	NA	TRBJ1-2	TGTGCCAGCAGCCCCAGACAGGGGATTAGCTACACCTTC	CASSPRQGISYTF
TRBD2	TRBV2	NA	TRBJ2-5	TGTGCCAGCAGAGGTCTAGCGGGGGGGTCCATTGAGACCCAGTACTTC	CASRGLAGGSIETQYF
NA	TRBV7-2	NA	TRBJ2-6	TGTGCCAGCACCTCTTACAGCTCTGGGGCCAACGTCCTGACTTTC	CASTSYSSGANVLTF
NA	TRBV7-8	few	TRBJ1-3	TGTGCCAGCAGCTTAGCAGGGAGGGGAAACACCATATATTTT	CASSLAGRGNTIYF
NA	TRBV13	NA	TRBJ2-7	TGTGCCAGCAGCTTAGAGTCGGGCGGCGGGTTCAGCTCCTACGAGCAGTACTTC	CASSLESGGGFSSYEQYF
NA	TRBV29-1	once	TRBJ1-2	TGCACAGCGTTAGCGACTAGCACCAGTGGCTACACCTTC	CTALATSTSGYTF
NA	TRBV27	NA	TRBJ2-7	TGTGCCAGCAGTTTATACCAGGGAGGAACCTACGAGCAGTACTTC	CASSLYQGGTYEQYF
TRBD1	TRBV5-6	once	TRBJ1-1	TGTGCCAGCAGCGTGGGGACAGGCACAGCTTTCTTT	CASSVGTGTAFF
TRBD2	TRBV6-5	NA	TRBJ2-7	TGTGCCAGCAGTTACCGACTAGCGGGGGACGAGCAGTACTTC	CASSYRLAGDEQYF
TRBD1	TRBV6-5	NA	TRBJ1-1	TGTGCCAGCAGTTACTCAAGGGGGCTAAACACTGAAGCTTTCTTT	CASSYSRGLNTEAFF
TRBD1	TRBV4-3	NA	TRBJ1-1	TGCGCCAGCAGCCAAGCGCCGACAGGGAAGTACACTGAAGCTTTCTTT	CASSQAPTGKYTEAFF
TRBD1	TRBV7-9	NA	TRBJ2-7	TGTGCCAGCAGCTTAGCCGGGACAGGGACCTACGAGCAGTACTTC	CASSLAGTGTYEQYF
NA	TRBV18	NA	TRBJ1-3	TGTGCCAGCTCAGAGAGCTCTGGAAACACCATATATTTT	CASSESSGNTIYF
TRBD1	TRBV6-5	NA	TRBJ2-5	TGTGCCAGCAGTAAGGACAGGGGGCATGAGACCCAGTACTTC	CASSKDRGHETQYF
NA	TRBV6-5	NA	TRBJ1-5	TGTGCCAGCAGTTTTGGGCTTGATCAGCCCCAGCATTTT	CASSFGLDQPQHF
TRBD2	TRBV4-1	NA	TRBJ2-5	TGCGCCAGCAGCCCCGGGGGGATGGGAAGGGAGACCCAGTACTTC	CASSPGGMGRETQYF
NA	TRBV11-2	few	TRBJ1-6	TGTGCCAGCAGCGTTACACAGTCCAATTCACCCCTCCACTTT	CASSVTQSNSPLHF
NA	TRBV7-9	NA	TRBJ1-1	TGTGCCAGCAGGTCAGAGGGGGGGCCCAACACTGAAGCTTTCTTT	CASRSEGGPNTEAFF
TRBD2	TRBV4-3	NA	TRBJ2-3	TGCGCCAGCAGCCAAGATAAAAGCGGGGGGGCCTTAGATACGCAGTATTTT	CASSQDKSGGALDTQYF
NA	TRBV30	NA	TRBJ1-2	TGTGCCTGGAGATCTAGGAGTCGACGAAACTATGGCTACACCTTC	CAWRSRSRRNYGYTF
TRBD1	TRBV10-1	NA	TRBJ1-4	TGCGCCAGCAGTGAAGCAGGGGGCAGGGAAAAACTGTTTTTT	CASSEAGGREKLFF
NA	TRBV9	NA	TRBJ1-1	TGTGCCAGCAGCTTGGGGGCATTGAACACTGAAGCTTTCTTT	CASSLGALNTEAFF
NA	TRBV7-9	once	TRBJ2-1	TGTGCCAGCAGCCAGTCCCCAGGGATCTCCTACAATGAGCAGTTCTTC	CASSQSPGISYNEQFF